This TCR beta chain was obtained from a study of shared clonotypes between healthy human individuals. Study background: Per-donor plates numbered three CD4 naive, three CD4 memory, two CD8 naive and one CD8 memory. Broader study findings: Only a few donors were included, so the genetic and exposure-history diversity represented was limited.

Terminally differentiated effector memory CD45RA+ cells were left out of the naive CD8 fraction, which was CD45RO-negative and positively selected for CCR7. Germline-derived CDR1 and CDR2 are SGHDT and YYEEEE. The CDR3 consists of 13 residues. Trimming stripped 2 bases from V and 0 bases from J, with 6 bases between. Genomic DNA belonging to each subset was distributed in equal measure over several immunoSEQ plates. Only in-frame clones appear in the TCRdb table, and some are missing; sequencing was by immunoSEQ multiplex PCR. The table has about 1,900,000 clones, about 94% seen once; the top ten hold more than 0.95%. A note on this clone: Its antigen is not known.

This chain uses TRBV5-6 with TRBJ2-7; D uncertain. The receptor was isolated from a man between 18 and 35 years old in good health. Material: naive CD8+ T cells sorted from blood. The CDR3 is CASSFRASYEQYF. The CDR3 DNA is TGTGCCAGCAGCTTCCGGGCCTCCTACGAGCAGTACTTC.